The 29 T cell receptor beta chains reported below all come from one sample, sequenced in a study of regulatory T cells in long-lasting Graves disease. In building TCR beta libraries, iRepertoire HTBI primers were used together with Arm-PCR of CDR3 regions. TCRdb reprocessed the multiplex PCR reads with MiXCR, giving one entry per CDR3 protein. The sample lists about 540,000 distinct CDR3 sequences; roughly 13% were seen once. Time point denoted: newly diagnosed GD, antithyroid drugs for less than 3 months. The TCR library used RNA extracted from PBMCs. The data also belong to a second study, concerning T cells in Graves' hyperthyroidism and ophthalmopathy.

The sample in question was peripheral blood mononuclear cells (PBMCs), obtained at new diagnosis, from a patient treated with antithyroid drugs. All receptors come from a young man with Graves disease.

This clonotype has at least ten counts. This chain connects TRBV3-1 to TRBJ2-5; 9 bases fit TRBD1. V trimming: 3 bases; J trimming: 5 bases; junction bases outside the gene matches: 10. This CDR3 contains 16 residues. Germline V gene sequence: CDR1 LGHDT, CDR2 YNNKEL (reference sequence). CDR3 in amino acids: CASSHDEQGAGETQYF. The CDR3 DNA is TGTGCCAGCAGCCATGACGAACAGGGGGCTGGTGAGACCCAGTACTTC.

Here the CDR3 DNA reads TGCGCCAGCAGCTACGGACAGGTCGTCCGCTCTGGGGCCAACGTCCTGACTTTC. Translating gives CASSYGQVVRSGANVLTF. The genes are TRBV5-1 and TRBJ2-6; 7 nucleotides line up with TRBD1. CDR1 is SGHRS and CDR2 is YFSETQ in the germline V gene. The V gene end was trimmed by 3 bases and the J gene end by 0 bases; junction bases not matched to a gene: 9. The CDR3 contains 18 residues.

This clonotype was observed many times. This chain connects TRBV7-9 to TRBJ2-5; TRBD2 matches 8 bases. CDR3 length: 17 residues. After removal of 3 bases from V and 4 bases from J, the junction contained 13 bases not matched to a gene. CDR1 is SEHNR and CDR2 is FQNEAQ in the germline V gene (reference sequence). CDR3 region: CASSFPLAAGKRETQYF. CDR3 in DNA: TGTGCCAGCAGCTTCCCACTAGCGGCGGGGAAGAGAGAGACCCAGTACTTC.

This clonotype was counted many times. The chain combines TRBV28 with TRBJ2-7; 11 positions agree with TRBD1. The germline V gene encodes CDR1 MDHEN and CDR2 SYDVKM. Trimming cost V 5 bases and J 0 bases; bases outside gene matches: 6. CDR3 size: 16 residues. CDR3 nucleotide sequence: TGTGCCAGCAGTCCCGGGACAGGGGGAAGCTCCTACGAGCAGTACTTC. Translation: CASSPGTGGSSYEQYF. The variable domain in full, with the rest retrieved from reference TRBV28 and TRBJ2-7, is DVKVTQSSRYLVKRTGEKVFLECVQDMDHENMFWYRQDPGLGLRLIYFSYDVKMKEKGDIPEGYSVSREKKERFSLILESASTNQTSMYLCASSPGTGGSSYEQYFGPGTRLTVT.

This clonotype was detected many times. The rearrangement joins TRBV6-1 to TRBJ1-1, with D perhaps TRBD1 (5 bases). Trimming pared 4 bases from V and 7 bases from J, leaving 13 bases between. Germline lookup yields CDR1 MNHNS and CDR2 SASEGT. This CDR3 is 13 amino acids long. CDR3 sequence (DNA): TGTGCCAGCAGTGGGATATCAGGGATTGAAGCTTTCTTT. Its protein is CASSGISGIEAFF.

The V gene is TRBV9, the J gene TRBJ2-7; D call uncertain. With 2 bases removed from V and 5 bases from J, the gap between germline ends came to 8 bases. Germline CDR1 SGDLS, CDR2 YYNGEE. The CDR3 spans 12 residues. CDR3 amino acids: CASSVDGDEQYF. DNA for the CDR3: TGTGCCAGCAGCGTCGATGGGGACGAGCAGTACTTC.

There are a few counts of this clonotype. The chain couples TRBV20-1 to TRBJ1-2; D is perhaps TRBD1 (6 bases). V was shortened by 3 bases and J by 7 bases, with 12 bases between the two germline ends. From germline, CDR1 is DFQATT and CDR2 SNEGSKA (reference sequence). The CDR3 has 12 amino acids. The CDR3, as DNA: TGCAGTGCTAGGAACAGGGAGGCTGGCTACACCTTC. It encodes CSARNREAGYTF.

This clonotype was recorded at least ten times. The V and J genes are TRBV12-5 and TRBJ1-3; D not certain. Trimming stripped 3 bases from V and 4 bases from J, with 1 base between. Germline lookup yields CDR1 LGHNT and CDR2 FRNRAP. This CDR3 region has 11 residues. CDR3 DNA sequence: TGTGCTAGTGGTTTCGGAAACACCATATATTTT. Translating it yields CASGFGNTIYF.

V gene TRBV6-1 combines with J gene TRBJ1-1; D is undetermined. The V gene lost 8 bases and the J gene lost 0 bases, with 13 bases spanning the gap. This CDR3 has 14 residues. Per germline, CDR1 MNHNS and CDR2 SASEGT. The CDR3 spells CASSEKGLNTEAFF. The CDR3 nucleotides read TGTGCCAGCTCGGAAAAGGGCCTGAACACTGAAGCTTTCTTT.

This clonotype was seen many times. This rearrangement joins TRBV2 to TRBJ2-7; the match to TRBD1 covers 9 bases. CDR1 is SNHLY, CDR2 FYNNEI, per germline. The junction had 10 bases not matched to a gene; V was cut back by 1 base and J by 6 bases. CDR3 length equals 16 residues. The CDR3 reads CASSEELGTGKCEQYF. The CDR3 DNA sequence: TGTGCCAGCAGTGAAGAATTGGGGACAGGGAAGTGCGAGCAGTACTTC.

On this clonotype itself: One end of the junction does not line up with germline, which may come from a read error. The DNA of the CDR3 is TGTGCCACCAGCAGAGATGGCGGGAGGGGCTACAATAAGCAGTTCTTC. Its translation: CATSRDGGRGYNKQFF. The chain has TRBV15 and TRBJ2-1; 9 bases are shared with TRBD2. This CDR3 is 16 amino acids long. CDR1 LNHNV and CDR2 YYDKDF come from the germline V gene (reference sequence).

This clonotype was recorded many times. CDR3 coding DNA: TGTGCCAGCAGTTTGTCCGGGACCCCTCCAGGTGAGCAGTTCTTC. Residues: CASSLSGTPPGEQFF. The chain links TRBV27 to TRBJ2-1, with D perhaps assigned TRBD1 or TRBD2 (5 bases each). The V end was cut by 3 bases, the J end by 9 bases, with 18 bases between. This CDR3 contains 15 residues. Germline V gene lookup returns CDR1 MNHEY and CDR2 SMNVEV (reference sequence).

CDR3: CASSQATYTQYF. The CDR3 bases are TGTGCCAGCAGCCAAGCGACCTACACGCAGTATTTT. The V and J genes are TRBV3-1 and TRBJ2-3; D call uncertain. Germline V gene data show CDR1 as LGHDT and CDR2 as YNNKEL (reference sequence). The CDR3 covers 12 residues. V dropped 1 base and J dropped 9 bases, with 8 bases sitting between them.

The sample holds many counts of this clonotype. The V call is TRBV25-1, the J call TRBJ2-5; D gene unclear. V was shortened by 2 bases and J by 5 bases, with 15 bases between the two germline ends. The CDR3 spans 15 residues. Per the germline V gene, CDR1 is MGHDK and CDR2 is SYGVNS. The CDR3 is CASSEEPLGVETQYF. The CDR3 nucleotides read TGTGCCAGCAGTGAAGAACCGCTTGGGGTTGAGACCCAGTACTTC.

The table lists this clonotype with many counts. The chain carries TRBV6-1 and TRBJ1-1, with D unresolved. Looked up from germline, CDR1 is MNHNS and CDR2 is SASEGT. Trimming cost V 5 bases and J 8 bases, with 9 bases left between them. The CDR3 is made up of 11 amino acids. The CDR3 nucleotides are TGTGCCAGCAGTCGCGCCAAGGAAGCTTTCTTT. Its protein product is CASSRAKEAFF.

The rearrangement links TRBV6-4 to TRBJ2-2; TRBD1 or TRBD2 may be the D gene (5 bases each). The CDR3 contains 15 residues. Germline assignment: CDR1 MRHNA and CDR2 SNTAGT. V was cut by 8 bases and J by 5 bases, with 18 bases left in between. CDR3 loop: CASGSQGAGTGELFF. CDR3 nucleotide sequence: TGTGCCAGCGGTTCGCAAGGGGCGGGTACCGGGGAGCTGTTTTTT.

This clonotype was seen a few times. This chain links TRBV28 with TRBJ2-7; 10 bases line up with TRBD1. The V segment lost 6 bases and the J segment 4 bases; nucleotides outside the gene matches: 9. Germline CDR1 is MDHEN and CDR2 is SYDVKM. This CDR3 is built from 15 residues. The CDR3 DNA follows: TGTGCCAGCAGACGACAGGGGGCCGAGGGGTACGAGCAGTACTTC. Its protein product is CASRRQGAEGYEQYF.

This clonotype has a single count. The chain uses TRBV6-7 and TRBJ1-6; D is undetermined. TRBV6-7 is an ORF, with its function uncertain. V lost 2 bases and J 6 bases, leaving 5 bases between the germline ends. The CDR3 is 13 amino acids. In nucleotides, the CDR3 is TGTGCCAGCAGTTACAGAGCTAATTCACCCCTCCACTTT. Its protein is CASSYRANSPLHF.

This clonotype was picked up a small number of times. The chain employs TRBV5-1 and TRBJ2-3; 12 nucleotides agree with TRBD2. The CDR3 consists of 16 residues. From germline, CDR1 is SGHRS and CDR2 YFSETQ. V lost 0 bases to trimming and J lost 6 bases; unmatched junction nucleotides: 5. CDR3 sequence reads: CASSLGLAGDSDTQYF. The CDR3 coding sequence is TGCGCCAGCAGCTTGGGACTAGCGGGAGATAGCGATACGCAGTATTTT.

The V call is TRBV20-1, the J call TRBJ1-2; weak D call: TRBD1 (6 bases). In germline, CDR1 is DFQATT, CDR2 SNEGSKA (reference sequence). V lost 1 base and J 4 bases, leaving 13 bases between the germline ends. CDR3 size: 14 residues. The CDR3 nucleotides are TGCAGTGCTAGAGTACAGGGCCATCTCTATGGCTACACCTTC. This encodes CSARVQGHLYGYTF.

This clonotype was seen only a few times. The rearrangement joins TRBV19 to TRBJ2-1; TRBD2 matches 14 bases. The CDR3 extends over 15 amino acids. The V and J ends lost 10 bases and 6 bases, in that order; junction bases with no gene match: 8. Germline CDR1 and CDR2: LNHDA and SQIVND (reference sequence). CDR3: CATDRGTSGSNEQFF. The CDR3 nucleotides read TGTGCCACCGACCGGGGGACTAGCGGGAGCAATGAGCAGTTCTTC.

DNA of the CDR3: TGTGCCAGCACCAATGTAGGGACAGGGGGTAAAGGCTACACCTTC. Translated, it gives CASTNVGTGGKGYTF. The chain combines TRBV27 with TRBJ1-2; 11 bases match TRBD1. The CDR3 has 15 residues. Germline loops: CDR1 MNHEY, CDR2 SMNVEV (reference sequence). Unmatched junction bases numbered 12, after V lost 7 bases and J lost 8 bases.

This clonotype appeared a few times. This sequence joins TRBV19 and TRBJ1-2; 7 positions match TRBD1. This CDR3 has 13 amino acids. From germline, CDR1 is LNHDA and CDR2 SQIVND (reference sequence). J lost 5 bases, V lost 9 bases, and 9 bases had no gene match. Written as DNA, the CDR3 is TGTGCCAGCGGAATGACAGGGTCTTATGGCTACACCTTC. This encodes CASGMTGSYGYTF.

Ten or more counts support this clonotype. The V call is TRBV5-1, the J call TRBJ2-1, with TRBD1 matching over 8 bases. The CDR3 consists of 15 residues. CDR1 SGHRS and CDR2 YFSETQ come from the germline V gene. V was clipped by 9 bases and J by 8 bases; unmatched bases: 16. CDR3 sequence reads: CATKRRTGGSDEQFF. CDR3 nucleotides: TGCGCCACCAAAAGAAGAACAGGGGGATCGGATGAGCAGTTCTTC.

This clonotype was found a few times. The V and J genes are TRBV9 and TRBJ2-5; 7 nucleotides agree with TRBD2. V trimming: 2 bases; J trimming: 0 bases; junction bases outside the gene matches: 1. The CDR3 is made up of 14 amino acids. CDR1 is SGDLS and CDR2 is YYNGEE in the germline V gene. The CDR3 reads CASSVGGNQETQYF. The DNA for the CDR3 is TGTGCCAGCAGCGTGGGGGGGAACCAAGAGACCCAGTACTTC.

This clonotype was detected ten times or more. The V gene is TRBV2, the J gene TRBJ2-5, with 11 bases fitting TRBD2. Germline assignment: CDR1 SNHLY and CDR2 FYNNEI. This CDR3 has 14 residues. The V and J ends lost 10 bases and 5 bases, in that order; junction bases with no gene match: 9. CDR3 sequence: CAILLAGGGETQYF. Written as DNA, the CDR3 is TGTGCCATCCTGCTAGCGGGAGGTGGTGAGACCCAGTACTTC.

This clonotype was seen a handful of times. J is TRBJ2-6 and V is TRBV5-1, with TRBD1 as a possible D gene (6 bases). CDR1 is SGHRS, CDR2 YFSETQ, per germline. The CDR3 spans 17 residues. V dropped 4 bases and J dropped 0 bases, with 14 bases sitting between them. This chain's CDR3 is CASSLPGTTSGANVLTF. The CDR3 DNA reads TGCGCCAGCAGCCTCCCCGGGACAACCTCTGGGGCCAACGTCCTGACTTTC.

This clonotype was observed a few times. V is TRBV19 and J is TRBJ2-1; a weak D match, TRBD2 (7 bases). The CDR3 covers 14 residues. V dropped 3 bases and J dropped 7 bases, with 13 bases sitting between them. Germline CDR1 LNHDA, CDR2 SQIVND (reference sequence). For the CDR3, the DNA is TGTGCCAGTAGTATTGTGGGAGGGGGAAATGAGCAGTTCTTC. Translated, it gives CASSIVGGGNEQFF. Based on the CDR3 plus reference TRBV19 and TRBJ2-1, the full variable domain is DGGITQSPKYLFRKEGQNVTLSCEQNLNHDAMYWYRQDPGQGLRLIYYSQIVNDFQKGDIAEGYSVSREKKESFPLTVTSAQKNPTAFYLCASSIVGGGNEQFFGPGTRLTVL.

On this clonotype: Because it lacks the conserved phenylalanine or tryptophan at the end, this CDR3 is likely a read error. J is TRBJ2-1 and V is TRBV20-1, with D uncertain. CDR1 DFQATT and CDR2 SNEGSKA come from the germline V gene (reference sequence). The CDR3 has 13 residues. With 5 bases removed from V and 3 bases from J, the gap between germline ends came to 11 bases. CDR3 protein: CSAGLTDYNEQFL. In nucleotides, the CDR3 is TGCAGTGCTGGCCTCACGGACTACAATGAGCAGTTCCTC.